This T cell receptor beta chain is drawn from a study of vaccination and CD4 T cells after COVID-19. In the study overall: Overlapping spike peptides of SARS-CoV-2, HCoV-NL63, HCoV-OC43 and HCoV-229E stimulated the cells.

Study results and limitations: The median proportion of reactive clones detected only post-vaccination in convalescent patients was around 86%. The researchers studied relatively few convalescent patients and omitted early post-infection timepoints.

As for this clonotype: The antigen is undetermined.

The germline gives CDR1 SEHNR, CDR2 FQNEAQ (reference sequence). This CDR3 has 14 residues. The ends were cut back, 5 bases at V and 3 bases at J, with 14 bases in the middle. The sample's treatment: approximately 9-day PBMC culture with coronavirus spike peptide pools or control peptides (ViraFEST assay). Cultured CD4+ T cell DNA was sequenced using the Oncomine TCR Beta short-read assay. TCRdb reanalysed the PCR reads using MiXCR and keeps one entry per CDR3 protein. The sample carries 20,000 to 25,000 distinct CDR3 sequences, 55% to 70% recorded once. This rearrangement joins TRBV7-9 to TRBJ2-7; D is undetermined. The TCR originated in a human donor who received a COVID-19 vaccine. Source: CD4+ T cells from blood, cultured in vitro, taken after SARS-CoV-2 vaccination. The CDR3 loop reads CASSQMDPGYEQYF. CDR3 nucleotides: TGTGCCAGCAGCCAAATGGACCCAGGCTACGAGCAGTACTTC.